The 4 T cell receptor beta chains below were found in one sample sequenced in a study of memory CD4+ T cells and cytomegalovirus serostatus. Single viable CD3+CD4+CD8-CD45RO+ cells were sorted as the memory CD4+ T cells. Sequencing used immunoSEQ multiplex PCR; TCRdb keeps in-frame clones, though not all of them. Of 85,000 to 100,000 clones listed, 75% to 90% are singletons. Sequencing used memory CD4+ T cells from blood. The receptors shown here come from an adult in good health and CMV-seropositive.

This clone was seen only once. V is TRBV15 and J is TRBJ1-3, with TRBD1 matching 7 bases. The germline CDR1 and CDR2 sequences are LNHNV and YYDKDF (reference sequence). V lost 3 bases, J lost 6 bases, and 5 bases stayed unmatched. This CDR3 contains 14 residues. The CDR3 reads CATSRGQPENTIYF. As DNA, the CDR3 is TGTGCCACCAGCAGGGGACAGCCCGAAAACACCATATATTTT.

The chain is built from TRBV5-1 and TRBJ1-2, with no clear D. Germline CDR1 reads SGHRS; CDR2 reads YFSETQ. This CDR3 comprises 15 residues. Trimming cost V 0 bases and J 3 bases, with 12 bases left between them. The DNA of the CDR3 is TGCGCCAGCAGCTTGGGAGGCAGTGGGTACTATGGCTACACCTTC. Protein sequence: CASSLGGSGYYGYTF.

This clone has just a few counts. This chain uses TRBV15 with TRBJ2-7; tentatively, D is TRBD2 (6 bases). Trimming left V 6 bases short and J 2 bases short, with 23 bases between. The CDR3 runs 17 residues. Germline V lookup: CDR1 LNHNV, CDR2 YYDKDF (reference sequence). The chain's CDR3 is CATSKDSLIGGAYEQYF. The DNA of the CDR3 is TGTGCCACCAGTAAAGACTCCCTGATAGGAGGGGCCTACGAGCAGTACTTC.

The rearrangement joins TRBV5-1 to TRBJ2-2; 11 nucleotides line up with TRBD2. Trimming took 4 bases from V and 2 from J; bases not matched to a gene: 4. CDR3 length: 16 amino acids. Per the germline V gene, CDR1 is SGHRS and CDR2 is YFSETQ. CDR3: CASSPLAGGNTGELFF. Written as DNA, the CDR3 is TGCGCCAGCAGCCCCCTAGCGGGAGGCAACACCGGGGAGCTGTTTTTT. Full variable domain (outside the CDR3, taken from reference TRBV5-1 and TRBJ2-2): KAGVTQTPRYLIKTRGQQVTLSCSPISGHRSVSWYQQTPGQGLQFLFEYFSETQRNKGNFPGRFSGRQFSNSRSEMNVSTLELGDSALYLCASSPLAGGNTGELFFGEGSRLTVL.